The 15 T cell receptor beta chains given below trace back to one sample, sequenced in a study of T cells in Graves' hyperthyroidism and ophthalmopathy (dated by TCRdb to 2018 to 2020). Libraries came from multiplex PCR. Instrument used: Illumina HiSeq 2000. Amplification of TCR beta CDR3 regions was carried out from RNA transcripts. The first round of RT-PCR for the TCR CDR3 was performed with the HTBI primer set and the Qiagen OneStep RT-PCR kit. In-frame beta chains were kept once TCRdb had trimmed the public reads at Q25 with fastp and called clones with MiXCR. Identical CDR3 proteins give one entry, which carries the most common genes and DNA. This sample has a few hundred thousand distinct CDR3 sequences in its table, and approximately 15% of those were observed once. Around 3.5% of the sample belongs to the ten largest clones. The specimen was blood. Receptors originate from a woman in her 40s with Graves' ophthalmopathy.

The chain carries TRBV6-1 and TRBJ1-1; D call uncertain. Germline CDR1 MNHNS, CDR2 SASEGT. The V and J ends lost 11 bases and 0 bases respectively, with 16 bases between them. The length of the CDR3 is 14 residues. CDR3 sequence (DNA): TGTGCCTCCTGGGCAGGCCTTATGAACACTGAAGCTTTCTTT. Its translation: CASWAGLMNTEAFF.

This clonotype was observed a handful of times. An end of the junction does not agree with germline; a read error may underlie this. This chain joins TRBV20-1 and TRBJ2-6, with D unresolved. Germline V CDR1 and CDR2: DFQATT, SNEGSKA (reference sequence). The CDR3 length is 15 residues. CDR3 sequence: CSARDRASGANVLTF. DNA for the CDR3: TGCAGTGCTCGAGACCGTGCCTCTGGGGCCAACGTCCTGACTTTC.

This clonotype appeared many times. J is TRBJ2-1 and V is TRBV3-1; 10 nucleotides line up with TRBD2. The CDR3 is 17 amino acids. The junction had 9 bases not matched to a gene; V was cut back by 1 base and J by 6 bases. Germline V CDR1 and CDR2: LGHDT, YNNKEL (reference sequence). In DNA form, the CDR3 reads TGTGCCAGCAGCCAAGTTCTCTCTAGCGGGAGTAGCAATGAGCAGTTCTTC. The encoded protein is CASSQVLSSGSSNEQFF.

The chain joins TRBV11-2 to TRBJ1-4; TRBD1 might be the D (6 bases). The germline gives CDR1 SGHAT, CDR2 FQNNGV. Trimming pared 0 bases from V and 7 bases from J, leaving 15 bases between. The CDR3 runs 16 residues. CDR3 DNA: TGTGCCAGCAGCTTAGATGCCAGGGGTACGGGTGAAAAACTGTTTTTT. Protein product: CASSLDARGTGEKLFF.

The chain has TRBV27 and TRBJ1-3, with TRBD1 as a possible D gene (5 bases). This CDR3 is 14 amino acids long. The V gene's germline CDR1 is MNHEY and CDR2 SMNVEV (reference sequence). V was cut by 6 bases and J by 4 bases, with 13 bases left in between. The DNA of the CDR3 is TGTGCCAGCAGGGCAGGGCTCTTCGGAAACACCATATATTTT. Translation gives CASRAGLFGNTIYF.

This clonotype was seen only a few times. The rearrangement uses TRBV27 and TRBJ2-7; D is undetermined. Per the germline V gene, CDR1 is MNHEY and CDR2 is SMNVEV (reference sequence). The CDR3 contains 16 residues. The V end lost 3 bases, the J end lost 4 bases, and 19 bases lay between the germline ends. The CDR3, as DNA: TGTGCCAGCAGTTTGGGCAGGCCTCCTGTTGGTTACGAGCAGTACTTC. This sequence encodes CASSLGRPPVGYEQYF.

This clonotype was recorded many times. The chain carries TRBV7-9 and TRBJ2-3; D gene unclear. Per germline, CDR1 SEHNR and CDR2 FQNEAQ (reference sequence). Trimming pared 0 bases from V and 5 bases from J, leaving 15 bases between. The CDR3 loop spans 16 amino acids. The CDR3, as DNA: TGTGCCAGCAGCTTAGCAGGCCTTCCGCCGGGAGATACGCAGTATTTT. It translates to CASSLAGLPPGDTQYF. Drawing the rest from reference TRBV7-9 and TRBJ2-3, the complete variable domain is DTGVSQNPRHKITKRGQNVTFRCDPISEHNRLYWYRQTLGQGPEFLTYFQNEAQLEKSRLLSDRFSAERPKGSFSTLEIQRTEQGDSAMYLCASSLAGLPPGDTQYFGPGTRLTVL.

This clonotype was detected many times. The genes are TRBV11-2 and TRBJ2-7; 8 bases agree with TRBD2. Germline CDR1 reads SGHAT; CDR2 reads FQNNGV. J lost 4 bases, V lost 0 bases, and 11 bases had no gene match. CDR3 length: 17 residues. This CDR3 is CASSLESTSGAIYEQYF. The DNA for the CDR3 is TGTGCCAGCAGCTTAGAGTCCACTAGCGGAGCTATTTACGAGCAGTACTTC.

The chain has TRBV4-2 and TRBJ2-7; 11 bases agree with TRBD2. The CDR3 extends over 18 amino acids. J gave up 5 bases and V 0 bases, and 12 bases lay outside the gene matches. Germline CDR1 LGHNA, CDR2 YNFKEQ. CDR3 sequence: CASSQDPLLAGGGDEQYF. CDR3 coding DNA: TGTGCCAGCAGCCAAGATCCCCTGCTAGCGGGGGGCGGTGACGAGCAGTACTTC.

This clonotype turned up a few times. The V and J genes are TRBV27 and TRBJ1-1, with TRBD1 as a possible D gene (6 bases). The ends were cut back, 5 bases at V and 3 bases at J, with 19 bases in the middle. Germline V gives CDR1 MNHEY, CDR2 SMNVEV (reference sequence). CDR3 length: 16 amino acids. The CDR3 DNA follows: TGTGCCAGCAGTGCCGGGACAAGGGGAGTTCACACTGAAGCTTTCTTT. Translation gives CASSAGTRGVHTEAFF.

This sequence joins TRBV20-1 and TRBJ1-6; D gene unclear. Trimming cost V 5 bases and J 8 bases, with 13 bases left between them. The CDR3 runs 13 residues. Germline values: CDR1 DFQATT, CDR2 SNEGSKA (reference sequence). The CDR3 sequence: CSAGPSGYSPLHF. The CDR3 region has the DNA TGCAGTGCTGGGCCCTCGGGTTATTCACCCCTCCACTTT.

This clonotype was counted many times. V gene TRBV20-1 combines with J gene TRBJ2-5; 10 bases match TRBD2. With 2 bases clipped from V and 4 bases from J, the junction kept 10 bases outside the gene matches. Germline CDR1 DFQATT, CDR2 SNEGSKA (reference sequence). The CDR3 runs 16 residues. The DNA of the CDR3 is TGCAGTGCTAGACGTCTAGCGGGAGTGTCAGGAGAGACCCAGTACTTC. Translation gives CSARRLAGVSGETQYF.

CDR3 in amino acids: CASTDPGQGNTGELFF. CDR3 nucleotides: TGTGCCAGTACCGACCCGGGACAGGGGAACACCGGGGAGCTGTTTTTT. The chain has TRBV19 and TRBJ2-2; 9 bases agree with TRBD1. The germline V gene has CDR1 LNHDA and CDR2 SQIVND (reference sequence). This CDR3 region has 16 residues. Germline trimming cut 7 bases from V and 1 base from J; bases unmatched to any gene: 7.

This clonotype has a handful of counts. The V call is TRBV20-1, the J call TRBJ2-4; D gene ambiguous. The CDR3 contains 14 residues. Trimming left V 3 bases short and J 0 bases short, with 9 bases between. The germline CDR1 and CDR2 sequences are DFQATT and SNEGSKA (reference sequence). For the CDR3, the DNA is TGCAGTGCTAGCACAGTCCTAGCCAAAAACATTCAGTACTTC. Encoded protein: CSASTVLAKNIQYF.

This clonotype was recorded at least ten times. V and J are TRBV30 and TRBJ2-3, with D possibly being TRBD2 (6 bases). V gave up 7 bases and J gave up 6 bases, with 14 bases separating them. CDR1 is GTSNPN, CDR2 SVGIG, per germline (reference sequence). This CDR3 comprises 12 residues. The CDR3 reads CALDGGVDTQYF. DNA for the CDR3: TGTGCCTTGGACGGGGGAGTGGATACGCAGTATTTT.